This is a list of T cell receptor beta chains from one sample in a study of blood T cell repertoires in COVID-19. Using immunoSEQ multiplex PCR, the repertoire was profiled, and TCRdb retains in-frame clones only, with some absent. The sample carries hundreds of thousands of clones, approximately 86% recorded once. What was sequenced was PBMCs or T cells enriched from blood (not recorded which). Receptors originate from a woman aged 40 to 50 with acute COVID-19. Both conserved end residues are part of each CDR3.

TRBV21-1,TRBJ2-1,CASSIGAGGHEQFF
TRBV27,TRBJ1-2,CASKRLHSNYGYTF
TRBV28,TRBJ1-1,CASSLGFRSEAFF
TRBV7-2,TRBJ2-1,CASSLVPTMQFF
TRBV11-2,TRBJ2-7,CASSFGEDVFEQYF
TRBV4-1,TRBJ2-7,CASSLGPSYEQYF
TRBV6-5,TRBJ2-1,CASSYELATEQFF
TRBV7-9,TRBJ2-7,CASSREKEGPYEQYF
TRBV9,TRBJ1-5,CASSSGTVNQPQHF
TRBV9,TRBJ1-2,CASSVDSRGQGSYGYTF
TRBV29-1,TRBJ2-5,CSVLSLPPQGPQETQYF
TRBV4-2,TRBJ2-7,CASSHTTGTSYEQYF
TRBV11-3,TRBJ2-7,CASSFVAGVGYEQYF
TRBV20-1,TRBJ2-3,CSASFQYF
TRBV28,TRBJ2-7,CASSSPAGGPGGYEQYF
TRBV3-1/TRBV3-2,TRBJ1-1,CASSQGLSNTEAFF
TRBV13,TRBJ1-4,CASSSRQGAEKLFF
TRBV7-6,TRBJ2-5,CASSLPPFAGGQETQYF
TRBV24-1,TRBJ2-1,CATSPGRLNVNEQFF
TRBV7-2,TRBJ2-4,CASSSRESNIQYF
TRBV30,TRBJ2-2,CAWSGVAPTGTRTGELFF
TRBV7-2,TRBJ2-2,CASSLNGNTGELFF
TRBV7-6,TRBJ2-7,CASSPRPGERVEQYF
TRBV5-1,TRBJ1-3,CASSLGTPISGNTIYF
TRBV13,TRBJ1-3,CASSGPSEVGNTIYF
TRBV27,TRBJ1-5,CASSFREDQPQHF
TRBV6-5,TRBJ2-1,CASSYDGHPYNEQFF
TRBV6-5,TRBJ2-3,CASSDFSDPRDTQYF
TRBV6-1,TRBJ2-4,CASSEGGDKNIQYF
TRBV29-1,TRBJ1-2,CSVDLTDYGYTF
TRBV18,TRBJ2-5,CASSPPSLAGPQETQYF